These 20 T cell receptor beta chains share one sample of origin, sequenced in a study of technical replicates of blood from a few donors. Libraries were prepared by immunoSEQ multiplex PCR; TCRdb keeps only in-frame clonotypes and omits some of them. This sample has 60,000 to 65,000 clones, with approximately 89% found just once. Sample: PBMCs. The origin of the receptors is a human donor in good health. Some clones in this sample may be carry-over from other donors' samples.

This rearrangement joins TRBV6-1 to TRBJ2-3; D possibly corresponds to TRBD2 (5 bases). V dropped 6 bases and J dropped 0 bases, with 13 bases sitting between them. CDR3 length: 15 amino acids. The germline V gene encodes CDR1 MNHNS and CDR2 SASEGT. CDR3 region: CASSHDYTSTDTQYF. In nucleotides, the CDR3 is TGTGCCAGCAGCCATGACTACACTAGCACAGATACGCAGTATTTT.

The chain uses TRBV29-1 and TRBJ2-1; D is uncertain. Germline lookup yields CDR1 SQVTM and CDR2 ANQGSEA. This CDR3 region has 17 residues. The germline V and J ends were trimmed by 5 bases and 0 bases, with 20 bases remaining between them. In DNA, the CDR3 is TGCAGCGTTTTATCCGACTGGATGTTGAACTCCTACAATGAGCAGTTCTTC. Its protein is CSVLSDWMLNSYNEQFF.

V is TRBV7-9 and J is TRBJ1-2; D remains unclear. CDR1 and CDR2 (germline): SEHNR, FQNEAQ (reference sequence). Trimming left V 2 bases short and J 6 bases short, with 10 bases between. This CDR3 is 13 amino acids long. CDR3 nucleotide sequence: TGTGCCAGCAGCTTATTGGGAGTCGATGGCTACACCTTC. Its protein is CASSLLGVDGYTF.

The chain joins TRBV29-1 to TRBJ1-6; D gene uncertain. Germline V lookup: CDR1 SQVTM, CDR2 ANQGSEA. This CDR3 comprises 14 residues. Here the CDR3 DNA reads TGCAGTGCACGAATGGGCTGGCAAAATTCACCCCTCCACTTT. Its translation is CSARMGWQNSPLHF. Full variable domain (rest looked up from reference TRBV29-1 and TRBJ1-6): SAVISQKPSRDICQRGTSLTIQCQVDSQVTMMFWYRQQPGQSLTLIATANQGSEATYESGFVIDKFPISRPNLTFSTLTVSNMSPEDSSIYLCSARMGWQNSPLHFGNGTRLTVT.

This chain uses TRBV5-1 with TRBJ2-2; D is ambiguous. Germline CDR1 is SGHRS and CDR2 is YFSETQ. CDR3 length equals 14 residues. The V end was cut by 0 bases, the J end by 6 bases, with 9 bases between. The CDR3 loop is CASSLESRSGELFF. The CDR3 coding sequence is TGCGCCAGCAGCTTGGAGAGCCGGTCCGGGGAGCTGTTTTTT. Looking up the rest from reference TRBV5-1 and TRBJ2-2 gives the full variable domain: KAGVTQTPRYLIKTRGQQVTLSCSPISGHRSVSWYQQTPGQGLQFLFEYFSETQRNKGNFPGRFSGRQFSNSRSEMNVSTLELGDSALYLCASSLESRSGELFFGEGSRLTVL.

This sequence joins TRBV6-1 and TRBJ2-2; a possible D gene is TRBD1 (7 bases). Trimming removed 11 bases at V and 0 bases at J, with 10 bases between. Germline V CDR1 and CDR2: MNHNS, SASEGT. This CDR3 is 13 amino acids long. This chain's CDR3 is CAAGQPNTGELFF. DNA for the CDR3: TGTGCCGCGGGACAGCCGAACACCGGGGAGCTGTTTTTT.

The V and J genes are TRBV2 and TRBJ2-3, with TRBD2 matching over 8 bases. The V gene end was trimmed by 4 bases and the J gene end by 3 bases; junction bases not matched to a gene: 3. CDR1 and CDR2 from the germline V gene are SNHLY and FYNNEI. The CDR3 covers 14 residues. Written as DNA, the CDR3 is TGTGCCAGCAGTGCCGGGACTAGGACAGATACGCAGTATTTT. It yields the protein CASSAGTRTDTQYF.

The chain employs TRBV7-6 and TRBJ1-4; D is possibly TRBD1 (5 bases). CDR1 SGHVS and CDR2 FNYEAQ come from the germline V gene. The CDR3 spans 17 residues. V lost 1 base to trimming and J lost 2 bases, with 14 bases between them. This chain's CDR3 is CASSLGSRGYTNEKLFF. In DNA, the CDR3 is TGTGCCAGCAGCTTAGGGTCGCGGGGGTACACTAATGAAAAACTGTTTTTT.

V is TRBV7-3 and J is TRBJ1-2; 7 positions match TRBD1. The germline CDR1 and CDR2 sequences are SGHTA and FQGTGA. CDR3 length: 13 amino acids. J was trimmed by 6 bases and V by 5 bases; bases with no gene match: 6. This chain's CDR3 is CASSQTGADGYTF. DNA of the CDR3: TGTGCCAGCAGCCAAACAGGGGCCGATGGCTACACCTTC.

V is TRBV10-3 and J is TRBJ2-1; 12 bases are shared with TRBD2. CDR3 length: 13 residues. J lost 9 bases, V lost 7 bases, and 4 bases had no gene match. CDR1 and CDR2 (germline): ENHRY, SYGVKD. Here the CDR3 DNA reads TGTGCCATCAATCTAGCGGGAGGGGGTGAGCAGTTCTTC. Protein: CAINLAGGGEQFF.

This chain uses TRBV19 with TRBJ1-6; D remains ambiguous. V gave up 3 bases and J gave up 5 bases, with 8 bases separating them. Germline lookup yields CDR1 LNHDA and CDR2 SQIVND (reference sequence). The CDR3 runs to 14 residues. CDR3 amino acids: CASSMTNHNSPLHF. The CDR3 DNA reads TGTGCCAGTAGTATGACAAACCATAATTCACCCCTCCACTTT.

The V gene is TRBV11-2, the J gene TRBJ1-1; the D gene is possibly TRBD1 (5 bases). The CDR3 has 14 amino acids. V lost 5 bases, J lost 1 base, and 11 bases lay in between. Germline V gene data show CDR1 as SGHAT and CDR2 as FQNNGV. The chain's CDR3 is CASSNKQANTEAFF. The CDR3 DNA reads as TGTGCCAGCAGCAATAAACAGGCGAACACTGAAGCTTTCTTT.

J is TRBJ2-7 and V is TRBV18; TRBD2 matches 12 bases. Germline CDR1 KGHSH, CDR2 LQKENI. V was pared by 0 bases and J by 7 bases, with 16 bases of the junction left unmatched. The CDR3 runs to 19 residues. The CDR3 DNA sequence: TGTGCCAGCTCACCACCGGTCCTAGCGGGAGGGACGACTGGGCGGGAGCAGTACTTC. Translating it yields CASSPPVLAGGTTGREQYF.

The chain is built from TRBV10-3 and TRBJ1-1; D possibly corresponds to TRBD1 (5 bases). This CDR3 spans 14 amino acids. Per the germline V gene, CDR1 is ENHRY and CDR2 is SYGVKD. Trimming removed 2 bases at V and 6 bases at J, with 13 bases between. CDR3 region: CAISEGRVFAEAFF. The CDR3 nucleotides are TGTGCCATCAGTGAGGGCAGGGTGTTCGCTGAAGCTTTCTTT.

This chain joins TRBV9 and TRBJ2-2, with 7 bases identical to TRBD2. V shed 4 bases and J 5 bases; nucleotides not matched to a gene: 11. The CDR3 runs to 16 residues. Per the germline V gene, CDR1 is SGDLS and CDR2 is YYNGEE. This chain's CDR3 is CASSPSFILATGELFF. The CDR3 DNA reads TGTGCCAGCAGCCCCTCTTTTATACTAGCGACCGGGGAGCTGTTTTTT.

Only one count was recorded for this clone. The chain links TRBV11-1 to TRBJ1-6; a possible D gene is TRBD1 (6 bases). The germline V gene has CDR1 SGHAT and CDR2 FQDESV (reference sequence). Trimming stripped 5 bases from V and 7 bases from J, with 15 bases between. This CDR3 has 15 residues. The CDR3 region has the DNA TGTGCCAGCAGCCGGACAGCCTTACCGAATTCACCCCTCCACTTT. Encoded protein: CASSRTALPNSPLHF. The full variable domain, with the rest looked up from reference TRBV11-1 and TRBJ1-6, is EAEVAQSPRYKITEKSQAVAFWCDPISGHATLYWYRQILGQGPELLVQFQDESVVDDSQLPKDRFSAERLKGVDSTLKIQPAELGDSAMYLCASSRTALPNSPLHFGNGTRLTVT.

V and J are TRBV19 and TRBJ1-2; D not certain. Trimming removed 1 base at V and 2 bases at J, with 20 bases between. Germline lookup yields CDR1 LNHDA and CDR2 SQIVND (reference sequence). The CDR3 length is 18 residues. CDR3: CASSIGWGALSQNYGYTF. DNA for the CDR3: TGTGCCAGTAGTATAGGTTGGGGAGCACTCTCCCAGAACTATGGCTACACCTTC.

This chain uses TRBV7-3 with TRBJ2-2; D may be TRBD2 (6 bases). Germline V gene lookup returns CDR1 SGHTA and CDR2 FQGTGA. This CDR3 contains 15 residues. V was shortened by 8 bases and J by 5 bases, with 18 bases between the two germline ends. The DNA for the CDR3 is TGTGCCAGCGGCCCGGCCGGGGGAGAGACCGGGGAGCTGTTTTTT. It yields the protein CASGPAGGETGELFF.

This clone was picked up a small number of times. V is TRBV29-1 and J is TRBJ1-1, with D maybe TRBD1 (5 bases). Germline assignment: CDR1 SQVTM and CDR2 ANQGSEA. The V end was cut by 4 bases, the J end by 2 bases, with 11 bases between. The CDR3 totals 13 residues. CDR3 DNA sequence: TGCAGCGTTGTTAGGGGTGGAAACACTGAAGCTTTCTTT. Translation gives CSVVRGGNTEAFF.

This chain connects TRBV27 to TRBJ1-1, with D perhaps TRBD1 (5 bases). CDR3 length: 13 residues. From germline, CDR1 is MNHEY and CDR2 SMNVEV (reference sequence). V was pared by 5 bases and J by 3 bases, with 10 bases between. DNA for the CDR3: TGTGCCAGCAGTCCCGGAGGGGACACTGAAGCTTTCTTT. It codes for CASSPGGDTEAFF.